Following are 8 T cell receptor beta chains from one sample sequenced in a study of cytomegalovirus exposure and HLA in healthy donors. This PCR relied on a set of 60 Vbeta primers and 13 Jbeta primers. Repertoires were generated with immunoSEQ multiplex PCR, while TCRdb's copy carries only in-frame clones and drops some. The data contain 95,000 to 150,000 clones, about three quarters of them singletons. Sample: PBMCs. These receptors were collected from a man aged 45-65 years in good health and CMV-seronegative.

The chain combines TRBV2 with TRBJ1-1; no clear D gene. This CDR3 spans 15 amino acids. CDR1 is SNHLY and CDR2 is FYNNEI in the germline V gene. V lost 6 bases, J lost 3 bases, and 17 bases lay in between. CDR3 coding DNA: TGTGCCAGCAGCCAGGACCCCGACGGGGACACTGAAGCTTTCTTT. Amino acid sequence: CASSQDPDGDTEAFF.

The chain recombines TRBV5-6 with TRBJ2-7; D is perhaps TRBD2 (5 bases). V was cut by 7 bases and J by 4 bases, with 15 bases left in between. Per the germline V gene, CDR1 is SGHDT and CDR2 is YYEEEE. The CDR3 is made up of 13 amino acids. In DNA, the CDR3 is TGTGCCAGCCGCCTTCGGGGAAAATACGAGCAGTACTTC. It translates to CASRLRGKYEQYF.

V gene TRBV5-5 combines with J gene TRBJ1-6, with 9 bases fitting TRBD1. Trimming took 3 bases from V and 7 from J; bases not matched to a gene: 17. The CDR3 consists of 19 residues. Looked up from germline, CDR1 is SGHKS and CDR2 is YYEKEE (reference sequence). Here the CDR3 DNA reads TGTGCCAGCAGCTGGCGTTTTAGGACAGGGGAAACTTTAAATTCACCCCTCCACTTT. Amino acids: CASSWRFRTGETLNSPLHF.

The DNA for the CDR3 is TGCGCCAGCAGCCCGGCCGGGACAGGGGGACCTTTAGCTGGAAACACCATATATTTT. Protein: CASSPAGTGGPLAGNTIYF. V gene TRBV5-1 combines with J gene TRBJ1-3, with 11 bases aligning to TRBD1. The ends lost 4 bases at V and 2 bases at J; junction bases unmatched: 14. The CDR3 totals 19 residues. Germline V CDR1 and CDR2: SGHRS, YFSETQ.

J is TRBJ2-5 and V is TRBV5-4; 12 bases are a match to TRBD2. Germline V gene data show CDR1 as SGHNT and CDR2 as YYREEE (reference sequence). The J segment lost 0 bases and the V segment lost 1 base, leaving 4 bases of the junction unmatched. The CDR3 contains 17 residues. CDR3 sequence: CASSLTSGGPYQETQYF. CDR3 bases: TGTGCCAGCAGCTTGACTAGCGGGGGGCCGTACCAAGAGACCCAGTACTTC.

The genes are TRBV11-2 and TRBJ1-5; 9 positions agree with TRBD1. The CDR3 is 15 amino acids. The junction had 5 bases not matched to a gene; V was cut back by 2 bases and J by 6 bases. The germline CDR1 and CDR2 sequences are SGHAT and FQNNGV. CDR3 protein: CASSLTGGEGQPQHF. The CDR3 DNA reads as TGTGCCAGCAGCTTAACAGGGGGCGAGGGTCAGCCCCAGCATTTT.

The chain has TRBV19 and TRBJ2-1; TRBD1 matches at 9 bases. J lost 6 bases, V lost 7 bases, and 10 bases had no gene match. The CDR3 runs to 15 residues. From germline, CDR1 is LNHDA and CDR2 SQIVND (reference sequence). This chain's CDR3 is CASTPDRGLSNEQFF. In nucleotides, the CDR3 is TGTGCCAGTACCCCAGACAGGGGGTTGAGCAATGAGCAGTTCTTC.

V usage is TRBV5-1 and J usage is TRBJ1-1; possibly TRBD1 for D (5 bases). Germline assignment: CDR1 SGHRS and CDR2 YFSETQ. The CDR3 covers 15 residues. The germline V and J ends were trimmed by 4 bases and 1 base, with 14 bases remaining between them. CDR3 loop: CASSPEGAANTEAFF. Here the CDR3 DNA reads TGCGCCAGCAGCCCCGAAGGGGCAGCGAACACTGAAGCTTTCTTT.